This T cell receptor (beta chain) was identified in a study of T-cell reconstitution after alpha-beta-depleted transplantation in children. Unique molecular identifiers were incorporated during preparation of the TCRbeta library. TCRdb re-derived calls from the PCR reads in MiXCR, one entry per CDR3 protein. The sample shows over 300,000 distinct CDR3 sequences, 10% to 13% of them seen only once. This clonotype was found a few times. The receptor's source is a human donor who donated a stem cell graft to a child with acute lymphoblastic leukemia. The sample was PBMCs from the stem cell graft donor, taken from the stem cell graft.

The CDR3 here is CASSLSTSGMHNEQFF. Here the CDR3 DNA reads TGTGCCAGCAGCTTATCGACTAGCGGGATGCACAATGAGCAGTTCTTC. J is TRBJ2-1 and V is TRBV7-3, with TRBD2 identical over 11 bases. J was trimmed by 5 bases and V by 2 bases; bases with no gene match: 5. CDR1 SGHTA and CDR2 FQGTGA come from the germline V gene. The CDR3 has 16 residues. Full variable domain (outside the CDR3, taken from reference TRBV7-3 and TRBJ2-1): GAGVSQTPSNKVTEKGKYVELRCDPISGHTALYWYRQSLGQGPEFLIYFQGTGAADDSGLPNDRFFAVRPEGSVSTLKIQRTERGDSAVYLCASSLSTSGMHNEQFFGPGTRLTVL.